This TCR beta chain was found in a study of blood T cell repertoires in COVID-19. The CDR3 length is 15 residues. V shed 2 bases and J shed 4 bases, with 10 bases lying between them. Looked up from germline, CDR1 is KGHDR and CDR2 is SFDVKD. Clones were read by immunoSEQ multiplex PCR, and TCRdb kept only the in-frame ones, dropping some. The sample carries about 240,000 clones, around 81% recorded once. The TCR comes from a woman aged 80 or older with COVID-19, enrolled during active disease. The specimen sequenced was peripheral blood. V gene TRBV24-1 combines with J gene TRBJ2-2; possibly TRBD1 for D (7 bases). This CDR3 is CATSDSRGVTGELFF. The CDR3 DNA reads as TGTGCCACCAGTGATTCCAGGGGGGTCACCGGGGAGCTGTTTTTT.